Listed here are 7 T cell receptor beta chains from one sample, sequenced in a study of blood T cell repertoires in COVID-19. Generated by immunoSEQ multiplex PCR, the TCRdb table keeps only in-frame clones and is missing some. The repertoire holds 200,000 to 300,000 clones, with about nine tenths as singletons. The specimen was peripheral blood. The receptors originated from a woman aged 40 to 50 who had recovered from COVID-19.

This clone was seen a few times. The chain links TRBV7-9 to TRBJ1-5; tentative D call: TRBD1 (5 bases). This CDR3 is built from 13 residues. Germline CDR1 SEHNR, CDR2 FQNEAQ (reference sequence). V lost 1 base to trimming and J lost 11 bases, with 12 bases between them. In DNA form, the CDR3 reads TGTGCCAGCAGCTTAGAGGCAGGGAGGTCCCAGCATTTT. Protein product: CASSLEAGRSQHF. Looking up the rest from reference TRBV7-9 and TRBJ1-5 gives the full variable domain: DTGVSQNPRHKITKRGQNVTFRCDPISEHNRLYWYRQTLGQGPEFLTYFQNEAQLEKSRLLSDRFSAERPKGSFSTLEIQRTEQGDSAMYLCASSLEAGRSQHFGDGTRLSIL.

There are a few counts of this clone. The chain recombines TRBV6-2 or TRBV6-3 with TRBJ2-2, with D maybe TRBD1 (6 bases). Germline CDR1 MNHEY, CDR2 SVGEGT. Trimming removed 2 bases at V and 2 bases at J, with 9 bases between. The CDR3 is made up of 15 amino acids. The CDR3 protein is CASSYRRGNTGELFF. The CDR3 DNA follows: TGTGCCAGCAGTTACCGCAGGGGAAACACCGGGGAGCTGTTTTTT.

The J gene is TRBJ2-3, the V gene TRBV3-1 (or the pseudogene TRBV3-2), with 7 bases fitting TRBD1. The trim removed 4 bases at V and 0 bases at J, leaving 4 bases unmatched. The CDR3 loop spans 15 amino acids. Per germline, CDR1 LGHDT and CDR2 YNNKEL (reference sequence). The CDR3 region has the DNA TGTGCCAGCAGCCCCAGGGGACAGAGCACAGATACGCAGTATTTT. Translating gives CASSPRGQSTDTQYF.

The rearrangement joins TRBV5-4 to TRBJ1-3; D might be TRBD1 (5 bases). Looked up from germline, CDR1 is SGHNT and CDR2 is YYREEE (reference sequence). Deletions cut 3 bases from V and 4 bases from J, with 11 bases between. The CDR3 is 14 amino acids. The CDR3 nucleotides are TGTGCCAGCAGCTCTCTGGGGCCGGGAAACACCATATATTTT. Residues: CASSSLGPGNTIYF.

With regard to this clone: A read error may account for a junction end that differs from germline. The rearrangement links TRBV7-7 to TRBJ2-5; D unresolved. CDR1 is SSHAT, CDR2 FNYEAQ, per germline (reference sequence). The CDR3 is made up of 13 amino acids. CDR3 amino acids: CASSPLVGETQYF. In DNA form, the CDR3 reads TGTGCTAGCAGCCCCCTAGTGGGAGAGACCCAGTACTTC.

This clone was detected once. The chain uses TRBV7-2 and TRBJ2-7; 7 nucleotides align to TRBD2. The CDR3 length is 14 residues. Trimming removed 2 bases from V and 6 bases from J; junction bases left unmatched: 7. The germline V gene encodes CDR1 SGHTA and CDR2 FQGNSA. The CDR3 reads CASSLRRGWGEQYF. For the CDR3, the DNA is TGTGCCAGCAGCTTACGGCGGGGGTGGGGCGAGCAGTACTTC. Supplemented by reference TRBV7-2 and TRBJ2-7, the full variable domain reads GAGVSQSPSNKVTEKGKDVELRCDPISGHTALYWYRQSLGQGLEFLIYFQGNSAPDKSGLPSDRFSAERTGGSVSTLTIQRTQQEDSAVYLCASSLRRGWGEQYFGPGTRLTVT.

This chain uses TRBV27 with TRBJ1-4; D uncertain. Looked up from germline, CDR1 is MNHEY and CDR2 is SMNVEV (reference sequence). V lost 6 bases and J lost 8, with 13 bases in between. The CDR3 is 13 residues long. The CDR3 loop is CASRGEGFEKLFF. The CDR3 DNA follows: TGTGCCAGCAGGGGAGAGGGTTTCGAAAAACTGTTTTTT.